This TCR beta chain was recovered during a study of T cell responses to AZD1222 COVID-19 vaccine. This clone was seen a few times. Generated by immunoSEQ multiplex PCR, the TCRdb table keeps only in-frame clones and is missing some. The sample lists 85,000 to 100,000 clones, around 85% occurring once. The sample consisted of peripheral blood, taken on day 0 of AZD1222 vaccination. The clonotype originates from an adult in good health.

DNA of the CDR3: TGTGCCACCAGCAGAGATCTTGGGCTAGCGGGAGTTTCGGGTGAGCAGTTCTTC. Protein: CATSRDLGLAGVSGEQFF. The V and J genes are TRBV15 and TRBJ2-1; 10 positions agree with TRBD2. CDR1 is LNHNV and CDR2 is YYDKDF in the germline V gene (reference sequence). The CDR3 has 18 amino acids. V shed 0 bases, J shed 9 bases, and the junction held 14 bases outside the gene matches.